This TCR beta chain was recovered during a study of cytomegalovirus exposure and HLA in healthy donors. Study outcomes and limitations: The study put some 150 TCR beta chains on its list as cytomegalovirus-associated.

About this clone: Its antigen is not known.

Some clones are missing from TCRdb's copy, which holds only in-frame ones; the method was immunoSEQ multiplex PCR. This table has 110,000 to 150,000 clones, around 89% appearing once. This CDR3 comprises 13 residues. Trimming removed 5 bases at V and 2 bases at J, with 9 bases between. CDR1 is SGHVS and CDR2 is FNYEAQ in the germline V gene. The receptor was isolated from a woman aged 25 to 39 in good health and CMV-seropositive. Sequenced material: PBMCs. This rearrangement joins TRBV7-6 to TRBJ1-2; D gene ambiguous. The CDR3 DNA is TGTGCCAGCAGCCCCTACGCAAACTATGGCTACACCTTC. Residues: CASSPYANYGYTF.